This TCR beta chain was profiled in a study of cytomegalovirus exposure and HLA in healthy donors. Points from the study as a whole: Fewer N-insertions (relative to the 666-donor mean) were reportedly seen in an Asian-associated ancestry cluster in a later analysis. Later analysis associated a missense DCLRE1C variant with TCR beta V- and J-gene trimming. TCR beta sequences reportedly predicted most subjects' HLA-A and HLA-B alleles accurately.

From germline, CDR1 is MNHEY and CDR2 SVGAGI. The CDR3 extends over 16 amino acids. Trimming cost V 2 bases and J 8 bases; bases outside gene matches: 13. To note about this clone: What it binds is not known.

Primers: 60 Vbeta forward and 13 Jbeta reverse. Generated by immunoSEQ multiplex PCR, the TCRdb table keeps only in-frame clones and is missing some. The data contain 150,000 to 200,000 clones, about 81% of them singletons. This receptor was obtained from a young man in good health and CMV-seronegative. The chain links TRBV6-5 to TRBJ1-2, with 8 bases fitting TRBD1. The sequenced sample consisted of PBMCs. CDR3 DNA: TGTGCCAGCAGTTACAATCAGGGGGCGAGTTTAAAGGGCTACACCTTC. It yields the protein CASSYNQGASLKGYTF.